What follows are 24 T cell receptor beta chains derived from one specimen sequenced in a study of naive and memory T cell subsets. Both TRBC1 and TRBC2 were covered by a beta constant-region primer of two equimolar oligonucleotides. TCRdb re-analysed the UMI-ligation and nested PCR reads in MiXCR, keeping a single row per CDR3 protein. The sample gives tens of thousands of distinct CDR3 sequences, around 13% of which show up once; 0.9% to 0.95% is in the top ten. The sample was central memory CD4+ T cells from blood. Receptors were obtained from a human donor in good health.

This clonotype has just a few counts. CDR3: CSVEGSPGQGKETQYF. The CDR3 DNA sequence: TGCAGCGTTGAGGGATCTCCGGGACAGGGAAAAGAGACCCAGTACTTC. V gene TRBV29-1 combines with J gene TRBJ2-5, with TRBD1 identical over 9 bases. Germline CDR1 reads SQVTM; CDR2 reads ANQGSEA. This CDR3 has 16 residues. J was trimmed by 3 bases and V by 3 bases; bases with no gene match: 11.

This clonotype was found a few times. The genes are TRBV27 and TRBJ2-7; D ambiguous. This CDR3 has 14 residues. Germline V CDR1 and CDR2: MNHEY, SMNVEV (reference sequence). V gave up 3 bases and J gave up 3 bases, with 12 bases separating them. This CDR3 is CASSFGNAYYEQYF. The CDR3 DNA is TGTGCCAGCAGTTTTGGCAATGCCTACTACGAGCAGTACTTC.

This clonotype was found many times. The CDR3 DNA reads as TGCAGTGCTAGACCCCTTGGGGATAGCAATCAGCCCCAGCATTTT. Translating gives CSARPLGDSNQPQHF. The V gene is TRBV20-1, the J gene TRBJ1-5; D gene ambiguous. The V end lost 2 bases, the J end lost 0 bases, and 11 bases lay between the germline ends. There are 15 residues in the CDR3. Germline CDR1 and CDR2: DFQATT and SNEGSKA (reference sequence).

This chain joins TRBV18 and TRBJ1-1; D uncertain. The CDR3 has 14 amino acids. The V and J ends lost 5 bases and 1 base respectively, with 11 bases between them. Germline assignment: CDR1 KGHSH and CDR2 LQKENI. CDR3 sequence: CASSTSQQNTEAFF. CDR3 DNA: TGTGCCAGCTCAACATCCCAGCAGAACACTGAAGCTTTCTTT.

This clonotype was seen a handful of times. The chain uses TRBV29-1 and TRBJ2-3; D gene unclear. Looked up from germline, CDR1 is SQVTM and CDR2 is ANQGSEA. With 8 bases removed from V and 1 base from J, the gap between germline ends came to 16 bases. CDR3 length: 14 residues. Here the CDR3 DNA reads TGCAGCTTCCGCCATCGAGTTGGCACAGATACGCAGTATTTT. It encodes CSFRHRVGTDTQYF.

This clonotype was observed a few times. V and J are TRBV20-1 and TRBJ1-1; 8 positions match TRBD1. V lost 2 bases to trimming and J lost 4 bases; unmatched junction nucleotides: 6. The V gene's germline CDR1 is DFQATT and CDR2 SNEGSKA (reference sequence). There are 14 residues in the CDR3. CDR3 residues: CSARPDRAGTEAFF. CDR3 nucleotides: TGCAGTGCTAGACCGGACAGGGCGGGCACTGAAGCTTTCTTT.

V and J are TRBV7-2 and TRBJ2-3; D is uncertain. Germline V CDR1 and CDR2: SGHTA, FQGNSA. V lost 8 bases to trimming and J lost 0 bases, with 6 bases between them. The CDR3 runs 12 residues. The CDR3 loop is CASGISTDTQYF. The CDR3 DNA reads TGTGCCAGCGGGATAAGCACAGATACGCAGTATTTT.

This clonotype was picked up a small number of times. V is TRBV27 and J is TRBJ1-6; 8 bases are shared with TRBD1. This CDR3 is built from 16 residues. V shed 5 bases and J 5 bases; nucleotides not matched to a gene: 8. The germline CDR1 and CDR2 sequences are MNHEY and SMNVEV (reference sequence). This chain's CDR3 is CASSPGQGVNNSPLHF. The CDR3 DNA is TGTGCCAGCAGTCCCGGACAGGGAGTAAATAATTCACCCCTCCACTTT.

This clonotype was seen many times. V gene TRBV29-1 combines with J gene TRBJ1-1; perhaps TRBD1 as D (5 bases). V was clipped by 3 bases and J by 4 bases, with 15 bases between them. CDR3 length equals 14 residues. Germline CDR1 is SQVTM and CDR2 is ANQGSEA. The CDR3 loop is CSVDQGSGGTEAFF. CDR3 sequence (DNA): TGCAGCGTTGACCAAGGTAGCGGGGGCACTGAAGCTTTCTTT.

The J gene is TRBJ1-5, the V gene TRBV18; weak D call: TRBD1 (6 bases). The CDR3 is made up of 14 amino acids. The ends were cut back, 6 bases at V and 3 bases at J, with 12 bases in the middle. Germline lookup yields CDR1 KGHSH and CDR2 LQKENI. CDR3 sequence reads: CASSLQGFNQPQHF. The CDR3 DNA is TGTGCCAGCTCTCTACAGGGTTTCAATCAGCCCCAGCATTTT.

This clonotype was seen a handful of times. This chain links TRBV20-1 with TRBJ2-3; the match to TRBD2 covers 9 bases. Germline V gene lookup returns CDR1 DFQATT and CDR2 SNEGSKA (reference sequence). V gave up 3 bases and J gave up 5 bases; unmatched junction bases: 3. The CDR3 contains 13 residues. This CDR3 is CSASYSGRDTQYF. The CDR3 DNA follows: TGCAGTGCTAGCTATAGCGGGAGAGATACGCAGTATTTT.

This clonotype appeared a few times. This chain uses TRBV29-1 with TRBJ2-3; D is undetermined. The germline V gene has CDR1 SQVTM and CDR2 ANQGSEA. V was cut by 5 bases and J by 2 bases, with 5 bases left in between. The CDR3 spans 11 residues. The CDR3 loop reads CSVRYTDTQYF. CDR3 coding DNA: TGCAGCGTTCGTTACACAGATACGCAGTATTTT.

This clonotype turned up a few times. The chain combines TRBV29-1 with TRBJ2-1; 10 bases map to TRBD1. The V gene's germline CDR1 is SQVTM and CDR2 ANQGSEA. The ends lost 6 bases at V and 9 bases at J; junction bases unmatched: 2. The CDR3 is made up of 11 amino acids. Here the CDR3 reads CSVDRGSEQFF. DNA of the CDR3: TGCAGCGTGGACAGGGGGTCTGAGCAGTTCTTC.

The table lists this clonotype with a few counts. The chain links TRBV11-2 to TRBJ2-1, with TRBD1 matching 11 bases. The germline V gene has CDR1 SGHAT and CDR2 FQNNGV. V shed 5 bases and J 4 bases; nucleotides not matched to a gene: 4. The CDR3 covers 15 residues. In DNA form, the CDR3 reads TGTGCCAGCAGCGAGGGACAGGGGGAATACAATGAGCAGTTCTTC. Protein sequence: CASSEGQGEYNEQFF. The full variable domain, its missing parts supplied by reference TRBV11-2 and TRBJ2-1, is EAGVAQSPRYKIIEKRQSVAFWCNPISGHATLYWYQQILGQGPKLLIQFQNNGVVDDSQLPKDRFSAERLKGVDSTLKIQPAKLEDSAVYLCASSEGQGEYNEQFFGPGTRLTVL.

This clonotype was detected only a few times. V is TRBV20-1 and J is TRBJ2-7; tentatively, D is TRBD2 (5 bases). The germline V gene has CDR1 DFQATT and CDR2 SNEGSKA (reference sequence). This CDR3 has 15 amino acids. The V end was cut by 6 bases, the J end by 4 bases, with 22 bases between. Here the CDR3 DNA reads TGCAGTGCGCCTGTCGGTAGCGTTACAGCATACGAGCAGTACTTC. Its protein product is CSAPVGSVTAYEQYF.

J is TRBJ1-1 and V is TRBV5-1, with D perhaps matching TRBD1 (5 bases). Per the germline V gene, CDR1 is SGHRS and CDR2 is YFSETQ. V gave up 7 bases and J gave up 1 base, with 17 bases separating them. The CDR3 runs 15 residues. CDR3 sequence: CASGWGSGGNTEAFF. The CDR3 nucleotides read TGCGCCAGCGGTTGGGGTTCCGGGGGGAACACTGAAGCTTTCTTT.

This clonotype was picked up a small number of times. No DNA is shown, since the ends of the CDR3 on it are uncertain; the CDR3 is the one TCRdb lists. This CDR3 is CISVSESPRGCGTEAFF. The genes are TRBV7-5 and TRBJ1-1. TRBV7-5 is noted as a pseudogene. A total of 17 residues make up the CDR3, ends included.

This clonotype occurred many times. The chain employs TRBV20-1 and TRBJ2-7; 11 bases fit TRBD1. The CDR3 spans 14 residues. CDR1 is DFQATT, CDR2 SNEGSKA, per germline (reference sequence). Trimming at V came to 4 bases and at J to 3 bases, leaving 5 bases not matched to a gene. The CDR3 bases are TGCAGTGCTATTGGACAGGGGGCCAGCTACGAGCAGTACTTC. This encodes CSAIGQGASYEQYF.

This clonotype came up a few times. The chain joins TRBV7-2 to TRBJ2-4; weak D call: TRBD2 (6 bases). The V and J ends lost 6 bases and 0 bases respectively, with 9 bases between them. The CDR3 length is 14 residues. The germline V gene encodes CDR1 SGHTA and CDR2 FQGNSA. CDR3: CASRSGLAKNIQYF. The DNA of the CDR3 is TGTGCCAGCAGGAGCGGGCTAGCCAAAAACATTCAGTACTTC.

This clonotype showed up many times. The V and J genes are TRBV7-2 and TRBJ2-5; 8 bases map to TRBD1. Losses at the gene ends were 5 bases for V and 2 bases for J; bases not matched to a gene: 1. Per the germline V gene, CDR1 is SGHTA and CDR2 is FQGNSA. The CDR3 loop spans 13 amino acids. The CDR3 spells CASSRDRQETQYF. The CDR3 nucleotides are TGTGCCAGCAGCCGGGACAGGCAAGAGACCCAGTACTTC.

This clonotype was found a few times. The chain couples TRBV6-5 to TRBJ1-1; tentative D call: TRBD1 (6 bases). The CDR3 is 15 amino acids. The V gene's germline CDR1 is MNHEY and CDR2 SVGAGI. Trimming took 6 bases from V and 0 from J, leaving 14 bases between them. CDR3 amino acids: CASSLGGLVNTEAFF. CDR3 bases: TGTGCCAGCAGCCTCGGGGGGCTAGTGAACACTGAAGCTTTCTTT.

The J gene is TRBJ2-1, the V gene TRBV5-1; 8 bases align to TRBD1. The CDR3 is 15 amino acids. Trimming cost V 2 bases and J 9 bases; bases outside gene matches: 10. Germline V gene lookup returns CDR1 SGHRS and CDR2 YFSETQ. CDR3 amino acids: CASSFGGQGSREQFF. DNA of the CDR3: TGCGCCAGCAGCTTTGGTGGACAGGGATCGCGTGAGCAGTTCTTC.

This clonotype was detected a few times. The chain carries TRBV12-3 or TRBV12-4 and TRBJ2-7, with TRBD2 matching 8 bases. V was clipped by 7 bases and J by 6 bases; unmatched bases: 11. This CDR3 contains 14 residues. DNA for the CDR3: TGTGCCAGCACTAAGACTAGCGTGTCGGGCGAGCAGTACTTC. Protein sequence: CASTKTSVSGEQYF.

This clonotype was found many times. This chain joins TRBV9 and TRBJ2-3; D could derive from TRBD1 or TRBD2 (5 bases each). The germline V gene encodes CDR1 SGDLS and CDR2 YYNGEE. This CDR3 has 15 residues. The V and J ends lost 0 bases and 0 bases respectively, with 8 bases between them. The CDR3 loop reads CASSVGGLSTDTQYF. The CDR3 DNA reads TGTGCCAGCAGCGTAGGGGGGTTGAGCACAGATACGCAGTATTTT. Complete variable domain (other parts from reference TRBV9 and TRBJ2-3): DSGVTQTPKHLITATGQRVTLRCSPRSGDLSVYWYQQSLDQGLQFLIQYYNGEERAKGNILERFSAQQFPDLHSELNLSSLELGDSALYFCASSVGGLSTDTQYFGPGTRLTVL.